This entry lists 3 T cell receptor beta chains sequenced from one sample in a study of CD8 T cells in Susac syndrome. Reverse transcription of roughly 0.5 to 1 ug RNA used random hexamers. TCRdb reprocessed the immunoSEQ multiplex PCR reads via MiXCR and lists one record per CDR3 protein. Of some 99,000 distinct CDR3 sequences listed, about 96% are singletons. Sequences were obtained from CD4+ T cells from PBMCs. All receptors derive from a human donor in good health.

V is TRBV5-4 and J is TRBJ1-2; no firm D call. V was clipped by 2 bases and J by 6 bases, with 14 bases between them. Germline V gene sequence: CDR1 SGHNT, CDR2 YYREEE (reference sequence). The CDR3 is made up of 14 amino acids. As DNA, the CDR3 is TGTGCCAGCAGCTTATTGGTGGGCGGTCATGGCTACACCTTC. This translates into CASSLLVGGHGYTF.

This rearrangement joins TRBV12-3 or TRBV12-4 to TRBJ2-7; TRBD1 aligns across 8 bases. J lost 2 bases, V lost 3 bases, and 9 bases had no gene match. The CDR3 runs 16 residues. The CDR3 region is CASSFWAGGSPYEQYF. As DNA, the CDR3 is TGTGCCAGCAGTTTTTGGGCAGGGGGCAGTCCCTACGAGCAGTACTTC.

This clonotype showed up just once. V is TRBV7-2 and J is TRBJ1-1, with D perhaps TRBD1 (5 bases). With 0 bases removed from V and 5 bases from J, the gap between germline ends came to 16 bases. Germline CDR1 SGHTA, CDR2 FQGNSA. This CDR3 has 16 residues. CDR3 amino acids: CASSLAGGALETEAFF. DNA for the CDR3: TGTGCCAGCAGCTTAGCGGGCGGGGCGCTTGAGACTGAAGCTTTCTTT. The full variable domain, completed using reference TRBV7-2 and TRBJ1-1, is GAGVSQSPSNKVTEKGKDVELRCDPISGHTALYWYRQSLGQGLEFLIYFQGNSAPDKSGLPSDRFSAERTGGSVSTLTIQRTQQEDSAVYLCASSLAGGALETEAFFGQGTRLTVV.